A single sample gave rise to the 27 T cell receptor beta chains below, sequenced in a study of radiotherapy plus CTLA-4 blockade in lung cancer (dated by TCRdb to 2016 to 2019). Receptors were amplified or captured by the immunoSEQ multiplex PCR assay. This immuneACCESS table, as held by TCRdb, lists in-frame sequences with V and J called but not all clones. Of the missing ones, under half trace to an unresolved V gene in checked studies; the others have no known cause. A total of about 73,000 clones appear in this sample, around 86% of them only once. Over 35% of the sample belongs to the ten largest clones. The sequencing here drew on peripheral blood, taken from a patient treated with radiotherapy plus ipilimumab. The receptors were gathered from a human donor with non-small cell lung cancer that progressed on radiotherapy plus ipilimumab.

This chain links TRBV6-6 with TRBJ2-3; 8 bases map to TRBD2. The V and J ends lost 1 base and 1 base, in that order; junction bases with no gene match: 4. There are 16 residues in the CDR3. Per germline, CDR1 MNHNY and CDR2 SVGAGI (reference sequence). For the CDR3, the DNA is TGTGCCAGCAGTTACTATGGCGGGGGGCGCACAGATACGCAGTATTTT. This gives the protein CASSYYGGGRTDTQYF.

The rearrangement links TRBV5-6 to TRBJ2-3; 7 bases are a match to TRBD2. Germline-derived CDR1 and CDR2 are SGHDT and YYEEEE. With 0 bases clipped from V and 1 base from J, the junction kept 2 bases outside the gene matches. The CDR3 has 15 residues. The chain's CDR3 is CASSLGLAGTDTQYF. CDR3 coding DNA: TGTGCCAGCAGCTTGGGTCTAGCGGGCACAGATACGCAGTATTTT.

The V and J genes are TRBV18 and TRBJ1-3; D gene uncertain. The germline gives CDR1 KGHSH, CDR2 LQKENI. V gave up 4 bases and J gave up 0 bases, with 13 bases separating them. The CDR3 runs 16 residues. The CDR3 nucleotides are TGTGCCAGCTCACTTAAAGACGGATCCTCTGGAAACACCATATATTTT. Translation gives CASSLKDGSSGNTIYF.

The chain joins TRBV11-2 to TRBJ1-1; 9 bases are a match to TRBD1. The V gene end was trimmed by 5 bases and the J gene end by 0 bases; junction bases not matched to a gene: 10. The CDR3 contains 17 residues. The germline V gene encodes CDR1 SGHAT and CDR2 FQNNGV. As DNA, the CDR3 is TGTGCCAGCAGCCGGACAGGGGTTCATCCATTGAACACTGAAGCTTTCTTT. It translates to CASSRTGVHPLNTEAFF. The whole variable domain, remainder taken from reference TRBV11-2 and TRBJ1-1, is EAGVAQSPRYKIIEKRQSVAFWCNPISGHATLYWYQQILGQGPKLLIQFQNNGVVDDSQLPKDRFSAERLKGVDSTLKIQPAKLEDSAVYLCASSRTGVHPLNTEAFFGQGTRLTVV.

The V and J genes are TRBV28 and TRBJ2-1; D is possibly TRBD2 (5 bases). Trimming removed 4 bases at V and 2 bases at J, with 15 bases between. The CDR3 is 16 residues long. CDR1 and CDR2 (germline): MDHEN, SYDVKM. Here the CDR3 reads CASSSIGLTAYNEQFF. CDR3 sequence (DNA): TGTGCCAGCAGTTCTATAGGACTCACCGCCTACAATGAGCAGTTCTTC.

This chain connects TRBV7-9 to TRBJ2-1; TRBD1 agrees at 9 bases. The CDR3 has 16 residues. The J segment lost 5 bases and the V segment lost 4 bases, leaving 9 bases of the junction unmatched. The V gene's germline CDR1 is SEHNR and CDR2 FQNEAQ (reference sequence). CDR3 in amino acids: CASSSGQGIGNNEQFF. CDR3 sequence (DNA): TGTGCCAGCAGCTCCGGACAGGGGATCGGTAACAATGAGCAGTTCTTC.

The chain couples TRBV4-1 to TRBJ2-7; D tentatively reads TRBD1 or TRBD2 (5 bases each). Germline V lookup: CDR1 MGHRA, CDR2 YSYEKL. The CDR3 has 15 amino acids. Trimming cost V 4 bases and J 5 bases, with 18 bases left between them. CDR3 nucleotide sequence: TGCGCCAGCAGCCCGCCCGGGGCCGGAGGTCACGAGCAGTACTTC. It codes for CASSPPGAGGHEQYF.

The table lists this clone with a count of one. Here the CDR3 reads CASSLETKTRDEQYF. In DNA form, the CDR3 reads TGTGCCAGCAGCTTAGAGACTAAAACTCGGGACGAGCAGTACTTC. The chain links TRBV7-8 to TRBJ2-7; maybe TRBD2 (5 bases). The V end was cut by 1 base, the J end by 5 bases, with 15 bases between. CDR3 length: 15 residues. Germline V gene data show CDR1 as SGHVS and CDR2 as FQNEAQ.

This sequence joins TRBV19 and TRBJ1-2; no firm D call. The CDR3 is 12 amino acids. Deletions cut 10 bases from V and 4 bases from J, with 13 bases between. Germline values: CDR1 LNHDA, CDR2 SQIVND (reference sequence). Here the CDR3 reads CATETLGYGYTF. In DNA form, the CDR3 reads TGTGCCACAGAGACTCTCGGCTATGGCTACACCTTC.

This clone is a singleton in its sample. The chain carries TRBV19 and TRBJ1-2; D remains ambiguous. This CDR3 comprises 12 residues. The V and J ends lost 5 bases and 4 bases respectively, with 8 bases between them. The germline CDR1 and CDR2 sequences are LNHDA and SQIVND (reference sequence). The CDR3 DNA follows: TGTGCCAGTAGTTTCGTCAGCTATGGCTACACCTTC. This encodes CASSFVSYGYTF.

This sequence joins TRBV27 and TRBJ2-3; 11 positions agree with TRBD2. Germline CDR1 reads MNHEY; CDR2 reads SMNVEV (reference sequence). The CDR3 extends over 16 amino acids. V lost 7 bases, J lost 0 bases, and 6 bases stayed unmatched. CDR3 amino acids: CASKRLAGLSTDTQYF. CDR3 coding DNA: TGTGCCAGCAAGCGACTAGCGGGACTTAGCACAGATACGCAGTATTTT.

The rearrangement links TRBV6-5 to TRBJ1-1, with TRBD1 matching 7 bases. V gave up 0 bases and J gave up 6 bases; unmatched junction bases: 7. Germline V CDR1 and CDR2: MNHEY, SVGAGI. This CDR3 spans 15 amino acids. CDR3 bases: TGTGCCAGCAGTTACTCAGAACAGGGGTTTTCTGAAGCTTTCTTT. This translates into CASSYSEQGFSEAFF.

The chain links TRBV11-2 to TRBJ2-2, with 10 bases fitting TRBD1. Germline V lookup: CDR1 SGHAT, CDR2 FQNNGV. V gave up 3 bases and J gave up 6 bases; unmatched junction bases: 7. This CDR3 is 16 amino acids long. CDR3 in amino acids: CASSFSTGGLSGELFF. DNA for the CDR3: TGTGCCAGCAGCTTCTCGACAGGGGGCTTATCCGGGGAGCTGTTTTTT.

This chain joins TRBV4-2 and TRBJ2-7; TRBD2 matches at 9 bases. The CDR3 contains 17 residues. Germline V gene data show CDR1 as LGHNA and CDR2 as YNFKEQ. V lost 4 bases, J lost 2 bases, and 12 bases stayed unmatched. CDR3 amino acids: CASSPAGWVAGAYEQYF. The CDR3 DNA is TGTGCCAGCAGCCCGGCGGGGTGGGTAGCGGGAGCCTACGAGCAGTACTTC.

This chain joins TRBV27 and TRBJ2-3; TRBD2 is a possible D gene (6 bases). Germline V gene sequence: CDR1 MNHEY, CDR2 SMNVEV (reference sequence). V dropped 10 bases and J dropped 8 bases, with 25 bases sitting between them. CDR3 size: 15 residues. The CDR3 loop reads CATGTGDGDVVTQYF. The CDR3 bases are TGTGCCACGGGGACTGGGGACGGGGACGTGGTTACGCAGTATTTT.

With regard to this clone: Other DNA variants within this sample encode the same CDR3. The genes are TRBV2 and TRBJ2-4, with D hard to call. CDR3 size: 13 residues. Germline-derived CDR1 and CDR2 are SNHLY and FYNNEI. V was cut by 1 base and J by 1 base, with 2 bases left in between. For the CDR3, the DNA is TGTGCCAGCAGTGAAGGGGCCAAAAACATTCAGTACTTC. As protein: CASSEGAKNIQYF.

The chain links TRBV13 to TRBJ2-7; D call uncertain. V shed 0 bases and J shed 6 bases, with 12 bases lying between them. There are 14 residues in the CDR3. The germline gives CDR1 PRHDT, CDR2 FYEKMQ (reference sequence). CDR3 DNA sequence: TGTGCCAGCAGCTTAGGACAGAATCCGAGCGAGCAGTACTTC. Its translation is CASSLGQNPSEQYF.

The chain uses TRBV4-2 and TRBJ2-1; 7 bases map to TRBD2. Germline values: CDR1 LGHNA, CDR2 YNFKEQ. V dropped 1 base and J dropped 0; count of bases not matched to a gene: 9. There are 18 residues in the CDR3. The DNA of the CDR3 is TGTGCCAGCAGCCAAGTACCGGGAGGTTTGAGCTCCTACAATGAGCAGTTCTTC. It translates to CASSQVPGGLSSYNEQFF.

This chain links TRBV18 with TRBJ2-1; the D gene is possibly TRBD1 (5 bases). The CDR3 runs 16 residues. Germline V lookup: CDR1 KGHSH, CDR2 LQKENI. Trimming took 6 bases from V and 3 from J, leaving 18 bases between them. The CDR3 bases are TGTGCCAGCTCCCCAACGGAAGACAGAGACTACAATGAGCAGTTCTTC. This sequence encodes CASSPTEDRDYNEQFF.

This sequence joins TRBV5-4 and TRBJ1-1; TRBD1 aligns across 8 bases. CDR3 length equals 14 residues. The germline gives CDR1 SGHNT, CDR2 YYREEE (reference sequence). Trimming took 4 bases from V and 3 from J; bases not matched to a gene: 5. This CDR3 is CASSLGQGYTEAFF. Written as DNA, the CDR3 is TGTGCCAGCAGCCTTGGACAGGGTTACACTGAAGCTTTCTTT. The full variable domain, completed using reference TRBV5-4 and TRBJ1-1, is ETGVTQSPTHLIKTRGQQVTLRCSSQSGHNTVSWYQQALGQGPQFIFQYYREEENGRGNFPPRFSGLQFPNYSSELNVNALELDDSALYLCASSLGQGYTEAFFGQGTRLTVV.

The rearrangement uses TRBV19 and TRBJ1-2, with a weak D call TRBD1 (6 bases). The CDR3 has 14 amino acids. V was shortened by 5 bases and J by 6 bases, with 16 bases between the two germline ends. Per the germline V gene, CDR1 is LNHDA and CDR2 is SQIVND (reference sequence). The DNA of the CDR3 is TGTGCCAGTAGTTCAAATTGGGGGCGCGATGGCTACACCTTC. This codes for CASSSNWGRDGYTF.

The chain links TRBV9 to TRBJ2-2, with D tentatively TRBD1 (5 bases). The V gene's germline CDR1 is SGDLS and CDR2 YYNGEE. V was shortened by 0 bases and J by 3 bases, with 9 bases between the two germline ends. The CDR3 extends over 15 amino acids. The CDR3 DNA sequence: TGTGCCAGCAGCGTAGTAATAGGGGACACCGGGGAGCTGTTTTTT. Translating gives CASSVVIGDTGELFF.

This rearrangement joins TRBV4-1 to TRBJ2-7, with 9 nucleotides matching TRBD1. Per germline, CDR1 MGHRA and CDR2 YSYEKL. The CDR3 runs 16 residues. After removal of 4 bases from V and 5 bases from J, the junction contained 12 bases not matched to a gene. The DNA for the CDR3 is TGCGCCAGCAGCCCCAAACAAGGACAGGGGCTGAACGAGCAGTACGTC. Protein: CASSPKQGQGLNEQYV.

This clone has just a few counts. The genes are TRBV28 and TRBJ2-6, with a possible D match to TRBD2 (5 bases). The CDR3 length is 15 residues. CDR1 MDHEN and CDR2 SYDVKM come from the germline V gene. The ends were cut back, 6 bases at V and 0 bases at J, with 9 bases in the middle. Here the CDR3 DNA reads TGTGCCAGCAGCAACGCGGGCTCTGGGGCCAACGTCCTGACTTTC. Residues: CASSNAGSGANVLTF.

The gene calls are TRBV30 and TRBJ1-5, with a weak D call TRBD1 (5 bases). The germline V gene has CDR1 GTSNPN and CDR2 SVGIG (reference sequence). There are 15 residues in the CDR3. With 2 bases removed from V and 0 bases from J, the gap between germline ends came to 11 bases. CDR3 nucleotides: TGTGCCTGGAGTTGGGGGGAGAATAGCAATCAGCCCCAGCATTTT. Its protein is CAWSWGENSNQPQHF.

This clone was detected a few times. Here the CDR3 DNA reads TGTGCCAGCTCAAACCAAGAGACCCAGTACTTC. Protein sequence: CASSNQETQYF. V gene TRBV18 combines with J gene TRBJ2-5, with unresolved D. Germline CDR1 is KGHSH and CDR2 is LQKENI. The CDR3 sequence is 11 residues long. Trimming stripped 5 bases from V and 0 bases from J, with 1 base between.

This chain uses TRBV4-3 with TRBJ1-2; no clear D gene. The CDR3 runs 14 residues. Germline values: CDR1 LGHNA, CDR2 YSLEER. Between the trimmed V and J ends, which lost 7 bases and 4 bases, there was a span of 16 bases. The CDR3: CASTNPGSGYGYTF. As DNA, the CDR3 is TGCGCCAGCACTAACCCCGGGTCGGGCTATGGCTACACCTTC.